A single sample is the source of the 22 T cell receptor beta chains below, sequenced in a study of cytomegalovirus exposure and HLA in healthy donors. Clones were sequenced by immunoSEQ multiplex PCR, and TCRdb holds only the in-frame ones, with some missing. The data show about 150,000 clones, about 86% seen once. Input material: PBMCs. These receptors were obtained from a human donor in good health.

The genes are TRBV5-1 and TRBJ2-5; no clear D gene. Trimming took off 7 bases at V and 7 bases at J, with 14 bases between the two ends. This CDR3 is 12 amino acids long. CDR1 and CDR2 (germline): SGHRS, YFSETQ. CDR3 sequence reads: CASSPFGRTQYF. The CDR3 coding sequence is TGCGCCAGCTCTCCTTTCGGTCGGACCCAGTACTTC.

A few counts support this clone. The rearrangement uses TRBV7-3 and TRBJ2-2, with D possibly being TRBD2 (6 bases). Looked up from germline, CDR1 is SGHTA and CDR2 is FQGTGA. The CDR3 sequence is 17 residues long. Trimming took off 1 base at V and 5 bases at J, with 17 bases between the two ends. The CDR3 loop reads CASSLIAAGIGTGELFF. The DNA of the CDR3 is TGTGCCAGCAGCTTAATCGCGGCGGGGATCGGTACCGGGGAGCTGTTTTTT. Supplemented by reference TRBV7-3 and TRBJ2-2, the full variable domain reads GAGVSQTPSNKVTEKGKYVELRCDPISGHTALYWYRQSLGQGPEFLIYFQGTGAADDSGLPNDRFFAVRPEGSVSTLKIQRTERGDSAVYLCASSLIAAGIGTGELFFGEGSRLTVL.

This clone has more than one count but fewer than ten. At one end the junction does not follow the germline gene, possibly because of a read error. The J gene is TRBJ2-7, the V gene TRBV5-4; D may be TRBD1 (7 bases). The V gene's germline CDR1 is SGHNT and CDR2 YYREEE (reference sequence). This CDR3 is 12 amino acids long. This CDR3 is CASSLDRIRENF. The CDR3, as DNA: TGTGCCAGCAGCCTGGACAGGATTCGGGAGAACTTC. Based on the CDR3 plus reference TRBV5-4 and TRBJ2-7, the full variable domain is ETGVTQSPTHLIKTRGQQVTLRCSSQSGHNTVSWYQQALGQGPQFIFQYYREEENGRGNFPPRFSGLQFPNYSSELNVNALELDDSALYLCASSLDRIRENFGPGTRLTVT.

The chain recombines TRBV27 with TRBJ2-5; possible D gene TRBD2, 7 bases. The CDR3 runs to 16 residues. The V and J ends lost 0 bases and 9 bases respectively, with 20 bases between them. The germline gives CDR1 MNHEY, CDR2 SMNVEV (reference sequence). CDR3 coding DNA: TGTGCCAGCAGTTTATCGGGCCGGGGGGCAGGGAAGGCCCAGTACTTC. Translating gives CASSLSGRGAGKAQYF.

The J gene is TRBJ2-7, the V gene TRBV6-1, with TRBD2 identical over 10 bases. The CDR3 consists of 14 residues. V lost 6 bases, J lost 2 bases, and 4 bases stayed unmatched. CDR1 MNHNS and CDR2 SASEGT come from the germline V gene. CDR3 nucleotides: TGTGCCAGCAGCGGTAGCGGGAGGACCTACGAGCAGTACTTC. Encoded protein: CASSGSGRTYEQYF.

The V call is TRBV25-1, the J call TRBJ1-1, with D tentatively TRBD1 (5 bases). This CDR3 contains 13 residues. Between the trimmed V and J ends, which lost 6 bases and 10 bases, there was a span of 18 bases. CDR1 and CDR2 (germline): MGHDK, SYGVNS. The chain's CDR3 is CASSEGAGIPAFF. Written as DNA, the CDR3 is TGTGCCAGCAGCGAAGGGGCAGGGATTCCAGCTTTCTTT.

This sequence joins TRBV5-1 and TRBJ1-2, with D hard to call. Per germline, CDR1 SGHRS and CDR2 YFSETQ. This CDR3 is 14 amino acids long. Trimming removed 7 bases at V and 6 bases at J, with 19 bases between. This chain's CDR3 is CASSNYEGIDGYTF. The CDR3 coding sequence is TGCGCCAGCTCAAATTACGAGGGTATTGATGGCTACACCTTC.

The chain recombines TRBV9 with TRBJ2-3; 9 nucleotides align to TRBD2. This CDR3 has 14 amino acids. Losses at the gene ends were 4 bases for V and 4 bases for J; bases not matched to a gene: 4. CDR1 and CDR2 (germline): SGDLS, YYNGEE. As DNA, the CDR3 is TGTGCCAGCAGCAGCGGGAGGAGGTCAGATACGCAGTATTTT. Its protein product is CASSSGRRSDTQYF.

This chain links TRBV5-1 with TRBJ1-2; possibly TRBD1 for D (6 bases). Trimming left V 1 base short and J 6 bases short, with 13 bases between. There are 14 residues in the CDR3. The V gene's germline CDR1 is SGHRS and CDR2 YFSETQ. The chain's CDR3 is CASSLWGGGDGYTF. Here the CDR3 DNA reads TGCGCCAGCAGCTTGTGGGGGGGCGGTGATGGCTACACCTTC. Looking up the rest from reference TRBV5-1 and TRBJ1-2 gives the full variable domain: KAGVTQTPRYLIKTRGQQVTLSCSPISGHRSVSWYQQTPGQGLQFLFEYFSETQRNKGNFPGRFSGRQFSNSRSEMNVSTLELGDSALYLCASSLWGGGDGYTFGSGTRLTVV.

As regards this clone: An end of the junction differs from the germline gene, which may be a read error. The sample contains more than one DNA sequence encoding this CDR3. This chain joins TRBV19 and TRBJ2-7; D not resolved. The CDR3 is 16 residues long. Looked up from germline, CDR1 is LNHDA and CDR2 is SQIVND (reference sequence). The CDR3 DNA follows: TGTGCCAGTAGTATAGACTACGATACGGGTACCTACGAGCAGTATTTC. This sequence encodes CASSIDYDTGTYEQYF. The variable domain in full, completed from reference TRBV19 and TRBJ2-7, reads DGGITQSPKYLFRKEGQNVTLSCEQNLNHDAMYWYRQDPGQGLRLIYYSQIVNDFQKGDIAEGYSVSREKKESFPLTVTSAQKNPTAFYLCASSIDYDTGTYEQYFGPGTRLTVT.

V and J are TRBV18 and TRBJ2-5; D gene uncertain. The germline V gene has CDR1 KGHSH and CDR2 LQKENI. Trimming removed 6 bases from V and 2 bases from J, with 10 bases in between. This CDR3 has 13 residues. The CDR3 DNA is TGTGCCAGCTCGACCAACAGACAAGAGACCCAGTACTTC. Translating gives CASSTNRQETQYF. Using reference TRBV18 and TRBJ2-5 for the parts outside the CDR3, the full variable domain is NAGVMQNPRHLVRRRGQEARLRCSPMKGHSHVYWYRQLPEEGLKFMVYLQKENIIDESGMPKERFSAEFPKEGPSILRIQQVVRGDSAAYFCASSTNRQETQYFGPGTRLLVL.

This chain connects TRBV6-5 to TRBJ2-7; the D is unclear. This CDR3 contains 13 residues. Trimming cost V 8 bases and J 3 bases, with 14 bases left between them. Per germline, CDR1 MNHEY and CDR2 SVGAGI. CDR3 in DNA: TGTGCCAGCTCCCAGTATTCGGGCTACGAGCAGTACTTC. Translation gives CASSQYSGYEQYF.

This clone was recorded only once. V gene TRBV27 combines with J gene TRBJ2-2; possible D gene TRBD1, 6 bases. The V and J ends lost 3 bases and 3 bases respectively, with 8 bases between them. CDR1 and CDR2 from the germline V gene are MNHEY and SMNVEV (reference sequence). This CDR3 has 14 amino acids. CDR3 DNA sequence: TGTGCCAGCAGTTTCTACAGGGACACCGGGGAGCTGTTTTTT. Translation: CASSFYRDTGELFF.

This sequence joins TRBV15 and TRBJ2-3; TRBD1 aligns across 7 bases. The CDR3 totals 16 residues. Germline CDR1 is LNHNV and CDR2 is YYDKDF (reference sequence). Trimming took 3 bases from V and 1 from J; bases not matched to a gene: 7. CDR3 sequence reads: CATSRKGAGGTDTQYF. The CDR3 DNA is TGTGCCACCAGCAGGAAGGGGGCAGGAGGCACAGATACGCAGTATTTT.

The rearrangement joins TRBV7-9 to TRBJ2-2; TRBD1 matches at 7 bases. With V trimmed by 10 bases and J by 0 bases, 11 bases remained unmatched. CDR1 and CDR2 (germline): SEHNR, FQNEAQ (reference sequence). The CDR3 covers 16 residues. CDR3: CATSDRVGTNTGELFF. The CDR3 DNA reads as TGTGCCACTTCCGACAGGGTGGGCACGAACACCGGGGAGCTGTTTTTT. Drawing the rest from reference TRBV7-9 and TRBJ2-2, the complete variable domain is DTGVSQNPRHKITKRGQNVTFRCDPISEHNRLYWYRQTLGQGPEFLTYFQNEAQLEKSRLLSDRFSAERPKGSFSTLEIQRTEQGDSAMYLCATSDRVGTNTGELFFGEGSRLTVL.

The chain uses TRBV15 and TRBJ2-5, with TRBD2 matching 9 bases. The length of the CDR3 is 15 residues. Trimming at V came to 0 bases and at J to 5 bases, leaving 4 bases not matched to a gene. Germline assignment: CDR1 LNHNV and CDR2 YYDKDF (reference sequence). The CDR3 coding sequence is TGTGCCACCAGCAGAGATAGCGGGGGAGCGGAGACCCAGTACTTC. Translating gives CATSRDSGGAETQYF. Full variable domain (missing parts from reference TRBV15 and TRBJ2-5): DAMVIQNPRYQVTQFGKPVTLSCSQTLNHNVMYWYQQKSSQAPKLLFHYYDKDFNNEADTPDNFQSRRPNTSFCFLDIRSPGLGDTAMYLCATSRDSGGAETQYFGPGTRLLVL.

V usage is TRBV2 and J usage is TRBJ1-4; the match to TRBD1 covers 9 bases. CDR1 is SNHLY and CDR2 is FYNNEI in the germline V gene. This CDR3 spans 13 amino acids. With 9 bases clipped from V and 8 bases from J, the junction kept 7 bases outside the gene matches. CDR3 nucleotides: TGTGCCAGTCACAGGGGGCCACGAGAAAAACTGTTTTTT. Its protein product is CASHRGPREKLFF.

The rearrangement uses TRBV30 and TRBJ1-1; a weak D match, TRBD1 (6 bases). Germline V CDR1 and CDR2: GTSNPN, SVGIG (reference sequence). The CDR3 length is 13 residues. V was pared by 2 bases and J by 4 bases, with 11 bases between. The CDR3 sequence: CAWSHTGSTEAFF. In DNA, the CDR3 is TGTGCCTGGAGTCATACAGGGAGCACTGAAGCTTTCTTT.

This chain's CDR3 is CASSISGTGGRNEQFF. The CDR3 nucleotides read TGTGCCAGTAGTATCTCGGGGACAGGGGGTAGGAATGAGCAGTTCTTC. The gene calls are TRBV19 and TRBJ2-1; 11 nucleotides line up with TRBD1. V lost 3 bases and J lost 7; bases outside the gene matches: 8. This CDR3 comprises 16 residues. Germline-derived CDR1 and CDR2 are LNHDA and SQIVND (reference sequence).

The chain uses TRBV28 and TRBJ2-1; D remains ambiguous. Deletions cut 7 bases from V and 2 bases from J, with 9 bases between. Germline V gives CDR1 MDHEN, CDR2 SYDVKM. The CDR3 covers 13 residues. The CDR3 spells CASIERTYNEQFF. DNA for the CDR3: TGTGCCAGCATAGAGAGGACCTACAATGAGCAGTTCTTC.

The chain carries TRBV28 and TRBJ2-7; 7 bases line up with TRBD1. This CDR3 region has 14 residues. Germline-derived CDR1 and CDR2 are MDHEN and SYDVKM. Trimming at V came to 6 bases and at J to 3 bases, leaving 8 bases not matched to a gene. In nucleotides, the CDR3 is TGTGCCAGCAGAGCCGGGACAGAACTCTACGAGCAGTACTTC. Encoded protein: CASRAGTELYEQYF.

The chain recombines TRBV7-9 with TRBJ1-3; 7 nucleotides match TRBD1. This CDR3 has 15 residues. Germline CDR1 is SEHNR and CDR2 is FQNEAQ (reference sequence). After removal of 5 bases from V and 4 bases from J, the junction contained 8 bases not matched to a gene. The CDR3 DNA reads TGTGCCAGCAGCCGCAGGGGGGACGCCGGAAACACCATATATTTT. Translation: CASSRRGDAGNTIYF. Combining the CDR3 with reference TRBV7-9 and TRBJ1-3 gives the whole variable domain DTGVSQNPRHKITKRGQNVTFRCDPISEHNRLYWYRQTLGQGPEFLTYFQNEAQLEKSRLLSDRFSAERPKGSFSTLEIQRTEQGDSAMYLCASSRRGDAGNTIYFGEGSWLTVV.